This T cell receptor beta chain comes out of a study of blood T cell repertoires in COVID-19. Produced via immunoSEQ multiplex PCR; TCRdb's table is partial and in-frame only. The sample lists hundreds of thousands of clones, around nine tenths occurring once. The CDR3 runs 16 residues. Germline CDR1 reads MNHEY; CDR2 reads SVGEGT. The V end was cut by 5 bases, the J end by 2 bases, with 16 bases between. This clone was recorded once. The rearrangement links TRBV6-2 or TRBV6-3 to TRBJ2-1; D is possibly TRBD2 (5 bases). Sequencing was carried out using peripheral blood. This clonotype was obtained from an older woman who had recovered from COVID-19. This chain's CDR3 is CASSPFGDFTYNEQFF. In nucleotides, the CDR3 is TGTGCCAGCAGTCCCTTCGGGGATTTCACCTACAATGAGCAGTTCTTC.